The clone carrying this TCR beta chain was recorded once. Its specificity is not known. The V segment lost 4 bases and the J segment 6 bases; nucleotides outside the gene matches: 4. Germline CDR1 GTSNPN, CDR2 SVGIG (reference sequence). CDR3 length equals 13 residues. These data come from a study of chemoradiotherapy in HPV16-positive cancers. Broader study findings: HPV-responsive T-cell expansion during chemoradiotherapy was linked to improved recurrence-free survival in HPV16-positive patients. Only a couple of HPV16-positive patients supplied the functional HPV-specificity definition.

Profiling relied on immunoSEQ multiplex PCR, and the TCRdb table lists in-frame clones only, not all of them. Of 12,000 or so clones listed, 86% were seen once; the top ten hold over 2.5%. The source of this sequence is a human donor with HPV-associated anogenital cancer. The material sequenced was blood, taken from a patient who underwent chemoradiotherapy. The chain links TRBV30 to TRBJ1-5; 9 nucleotides match TRBD1. The CDR3 is CAWNRGQGQPQHF. The CDR3 nucleotides read TGTGCCTGGAACAGGGGGCAGGGTCAGCCCCAGCATTTT.